The 14 T cell receptor beta chains given below trace back to one sample, sequenced in a study of Ad26.COV2.S vaccination and SARS-CoV-2 variants. Stated treatment: roughly 20 received Ad26.COV2.S at low or high dose, single or two shots; 5 received placebo; per-sample allocation not given. Samples came from day 63 after the first vaccine or placebo injection. Data came from immunoSEQ multiplex PCR; TCRdb stores just in-frame clones and leaves some out. Of 350,000 to 550,000 clones in the sample, roughly 89% were seen once. The sequenced sample was peripheral blood, obtained in a trial of Ad26.COV2.S vaccine versus placebo. Every receptor here comes from a person between 18 and 59 years old who received the Ad26.COV2.S COVID-19 vaccine or a placebo.

This chain joins TRBV11-2 and TRBJ1-2; D unclear. The CDR3 is made up of 16 amino acids. V lost 5 bases and J lost 8, with 24 bases in between. The germline V gene encodes CDR1 SGHAT and CDR2 FQNNGV. CDR3 bases: TGTGCCAGCAGCCCAATCGCGGTATCGACCGTTGGAGGCTACACCTTC. This codes for CASSPIAVSTVGGYTF. Filled out from reference TRBV11-2 and TRBJ1-2, the complete variable domain reads EAGVAQSPRYKIIEKRQSVAFWCNPISGHATLYWYQQILGQGPKLLIQFQNNGVVDDSQLPKDRFSAERLKGVDSTLKIQPAKLEDSAVYLCASSPIAVSTVGGYTFGSGTRLTVV.

This chain connects TRBV2 to TRBJ2-3; 7 bases align to TRBD2. Germline loops: CDR1 SNHLY, CDR2 FYNNEI. The J segment lost 2 bases and the V segment lost 7 bases, leaving 12 bases of the junction unmatched. The CDR3 spans 16 residues. The CDR3 is CASIREAPLDTDTQYF. The CDR3 nucleotides read TGTGCCAGCATCCGGGAGGCCCCACTAGACACAGATACGCAGTATTTT.

The V gene is TRBV4-1, the J gene TRBJ2-2; maybe TRBD2 (5 bases). The CDR3 totals 18 residues. In germline, CDR1 is MGHRA, CDR2 YSYEKL. V was cut by 3 bases and J by 4 bases, with 21 bases left in between. The CDR3 loop is CASSHPLPGRASTGELFF. As DNA, the CDR3 is TGCGCCAGCAGCCATCCTCTTCCGGGGAGAGCATCCACCGGGGAGCTGTTTTTT.

V is TRBV7-2 and J is TRBJ2-7, with D tentatively TRBD1 or TRBD2 (5 bases each). The V gene's germline CDR1 is SGHTA and CDR2 FQGNSA. CDR3 size: 16 residues. Trimming shortened V by 4 bases and J by 4 bases, and 20 bases separated the two germline ends. CDR3 nucleotide sequence: TGTGCCAGCAGCTCCACATCGGGACCTTGGGGATACGAGCAGTACTTC. It yields the protein CASSSTSGPWGYEQYF. The full variable domain, rest sourced from reference TRBV7-2 and TRBJ2-7, is GAGVSQSPSNKVTEKGKDVELRCDPISGHTALYWYRQSLGQGLEFLIYFQGNSAPDKSGLPSDRFSAERTGGSVSTLTIQRTQQEDSAVYLCASSSTSGPWGYEQYFGPGTRLTVT.

The chain employs TRBV6-5 and TRBJ1-1; 8 nucleotides match TRBD1. Germline V CDR1 and CDR2: MNHEY, SVGAGI. CDR3 length equals 12 residues. The J segment lost 12 bases and the V segment lost 5 bases, leaving 8 bases of the junction unmatched. This CDR3 reads CASSRTGTRSFF. The CDR3 region has the DNA TGTGCCAGCAGTAGGACAGGGACGAGGTCTTTCTTT.

V is TRBV15 and J is TRBJ1-4, with D possibly being TRBD1 (5 bases). Germline values: CDR1 LNHNV, CDR2 YYDKDF (reference sequence). Between the trimmed V and J ends, which lost 0 bases and 7 bases, there was a span of 15 bases. This CDR3 comprises 16 residues. Here the CDR3 DNA reads TGTGCCACCAGCAGAGATGGGAATCGGGGACGTGAAAAACTGTTTTTT. Protein: CATSRDGNRGREKLFF.

The gene calls are TRBV30 and TRBJ1-5, with 9 bases fitting TRBD1. J lost 2 bases, V lost 4 bases, and 6 bases had no gene match. The CDR3 covers 15 residues. From germline, CDR1 is GTSNPN and CDR2 SVGIG (reference sequence). The CDR3 bases are TGTGCCTGGACCGTACAGGGGGCTGGCAATCAGCCCCAGCATTTT. Its translation: CAWTVQGAGNQPQHF.

This clone has only a few counts. This chain uses TRBV5-6 with TRBJ1-3; D is undetermined. The CDR3 spans 14 residues. Germline lookup yields CDR1 SGHDT and CDR2 YYEEEE. Trimming removed 2 bases from V and 2 bases from J, with 8 bases in between. The CDR3 DNA reads TGTGCCAGCAGCTTAAGGGAGGCTGGAAACACCATATATTTT. Translation gives CASSLREAGNTIYF.

V and J are TRBV3-1 (or the pseudogene TRBV3-2) and TRBJ2-1; D remains ambiguous. V lost 1 base and J lost 12, with 10 bases in between. Germline values: CDR1 LGHDT, CDR2 YNNKEL (reference sequence). This CDR3 comprises 12 residues. In nucleotides, the CDR3 is TGTGCCAGCAGCCAAGGGGGAAGGTGGCAGTTCTTC. Translated: CASSQGGRWQFF.

V gene TRBV11-2 combines with J gene TRBJ1-1; D is uncertain. The CDR3 runs to 14 residues. V was trimmed by 2 bases and J by 4 bases, leaving 11 bases between them. Germline V gives CDR1 SGHAT, CDR2 FQNNGV. The CDR3 bases are TGTGCCAGCAGCTTACACGGTTCCCTCACTGAAGCTTTCTTT. Its translation is CASSLHGSLTEAFF.

This clone occurred a few times. The J gene is TRBJ1-5, the V gene TRBV7-2; D gene uncertain. The CDR3 is 12 amino acids. V was cut by 5 bases and J by 6 bases, with 8 bases left in between. Germline-derived CDR1 and CDR2 are SGHTA and FQGNSA. DNA for the CDR3: TGTGCCAGCAGCCCAGACCGTCAGCCCCAGCATTTT. Translation: CASSPDRQPQHF.

V and J are TRBV28 and TRBJ1-2, with D possibly matching TRBD1 (5 bases). Trimming stripped 1 base from V and 5 bases from J, with 14 bases between. This CDR3 has 15 residues. Germline-derived CDR1 and CDR2 are MDHEN and SYDVKM. CDR3 sequence (DNA): TGTGCCAGCAGTTTATTCCGGGGACCCGCTTATGGCTACACCTTC. Its translation is CASSLFRGPAYGYTF.

In this sample, this clone turned up once. The chain recombines TRBV7-2 with TRBJ2-5; 13 positions agree with TRBD2. The CDR3 sequence is 15 residues long. In germline, CDR1 is SGHTA, CDR2 FQGNSA. Trimming removed 5 bases from V and 7 bases from J; junction bases left unmatched: 7. CDR3: CASSPGLAGEGTQYF. The CDR3 nucleotides are TGTGCCAGCAGCCCAGGACTAGCGGGAGAGGGGACCCAGTACTTC.

In regard to this clone: At the DNA level, this CDR3 is encoded by other sequences in the same sample as well. This chain links TRBV5-1 with TRBJ1-6, with 8 positions matching TRBD1. The J segment lost 5 bases and the V segment lost 4 bases, leaving 5 bases of the junction unmatched. Germline CDR1 is SGHRS and CDR2 is YFSETQ. The CDR3 runs 15 residues. The CDR3 reads CASSTMTGDNSPLHF. CDR3 bases: TGCGCCAGCAGCACCATGACAGGGGATAATTCACCCCTCCACTTT.